What follows describes a single TCR beta chain. This record belongs to a study of blood T cell repertoires in COVID-19. Looking at the study overall: The United States, Italy and Spain were the sources of the acute and convalescent COVID-19 samples. PBMCs, B-cell-depleted T cells, or T cells provided the cDNA or gDNA that made up the material.

CDR3 length: 14 amino acids. V dropped 1 base and J dropped 7 bases, with 13 bases sitting between them. CDR1 LGHNA and CDR2 YNFKEQ come from the germline V gene. Produced via immunoSEQ multiplex PCR; TCRdb's table is partial and in-frame only. The sample yields around 170,000 clones, about 85% seen once. This chain connects TRBV4-2 to TRBJ1-2; tentatively, D is TRBD1 (5 bases). Sequencing was carried out using peripheral blood. The TCR sequence derives from a man in his fifties or sixties with acute or convalescent COVID-19. The CDR3 DNA reads as TGTGCCAGCAGCCAAGGAGGTCAGGGAGGTGGCTACACCTTC. Translating gives CASSQGGQGGGYTF.